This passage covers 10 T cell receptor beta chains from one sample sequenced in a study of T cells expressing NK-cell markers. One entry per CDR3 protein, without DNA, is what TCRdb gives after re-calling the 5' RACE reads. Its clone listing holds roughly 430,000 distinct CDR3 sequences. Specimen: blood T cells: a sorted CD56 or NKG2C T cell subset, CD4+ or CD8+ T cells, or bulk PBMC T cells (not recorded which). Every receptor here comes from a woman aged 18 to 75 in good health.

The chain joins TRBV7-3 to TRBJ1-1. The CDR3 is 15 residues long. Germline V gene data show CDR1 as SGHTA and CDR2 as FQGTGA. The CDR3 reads CASSLMRAQNTEAFF.

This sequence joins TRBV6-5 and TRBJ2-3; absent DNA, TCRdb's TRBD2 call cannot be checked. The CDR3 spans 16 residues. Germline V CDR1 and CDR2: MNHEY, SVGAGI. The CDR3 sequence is CASSYLAGGRSDTQYF.

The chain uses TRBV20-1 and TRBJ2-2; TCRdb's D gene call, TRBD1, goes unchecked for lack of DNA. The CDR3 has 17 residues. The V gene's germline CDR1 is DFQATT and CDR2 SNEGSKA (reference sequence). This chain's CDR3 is CSAIGTGARVNTGELFF.

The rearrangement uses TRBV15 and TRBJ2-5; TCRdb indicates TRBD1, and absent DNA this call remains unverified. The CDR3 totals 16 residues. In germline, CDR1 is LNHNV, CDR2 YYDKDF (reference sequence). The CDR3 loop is CATSRDIGQHQETQYF.

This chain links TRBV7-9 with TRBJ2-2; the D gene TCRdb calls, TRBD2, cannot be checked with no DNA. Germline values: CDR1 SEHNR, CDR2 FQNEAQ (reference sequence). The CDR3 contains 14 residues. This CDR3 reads CASSPGTSTGELFF.

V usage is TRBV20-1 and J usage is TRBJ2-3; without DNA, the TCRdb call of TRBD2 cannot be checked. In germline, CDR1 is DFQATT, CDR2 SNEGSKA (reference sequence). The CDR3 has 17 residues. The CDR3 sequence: CSARDWRASGRTDTQYF.

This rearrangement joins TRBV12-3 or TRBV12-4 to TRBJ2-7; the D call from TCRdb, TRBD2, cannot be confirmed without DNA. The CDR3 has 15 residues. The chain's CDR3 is CASSLRISGTLEQYF.

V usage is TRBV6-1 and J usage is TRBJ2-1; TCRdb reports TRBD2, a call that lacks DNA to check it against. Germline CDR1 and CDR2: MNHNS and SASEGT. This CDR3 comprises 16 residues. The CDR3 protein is CASSPETSGSANEQFF.

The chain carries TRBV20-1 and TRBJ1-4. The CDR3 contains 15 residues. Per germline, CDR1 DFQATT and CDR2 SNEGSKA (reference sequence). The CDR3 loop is CSAGRLGGTNEKLFF.

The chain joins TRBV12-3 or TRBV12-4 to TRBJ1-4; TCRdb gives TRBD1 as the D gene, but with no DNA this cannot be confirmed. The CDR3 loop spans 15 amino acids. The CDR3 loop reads CASSFGGQGDEKLFF.